This TCR beta chain originates from a study of cytomegalovirus exposure and HLA in healthy donors. Study overall: In a previous analysis, 95 million to 130 million unique TCR beta sequences were found from 170 million or so T cells.

Study outcomes and limitations: The study found most TCR sequences rare, yet found some public TCRs in many donors. Later analysis associated a missense DCLRE1C variant with TCR beta V- and J-gene trimming.

With 60 Vbeta and 13 Jbeta primers, the PCR was carried out. Measured with immunoSEQ multiplex PCR; TCRdb has only the in-frame clones, and not every one. The table includes 45,000 to 60,000 clones, around 70% detected once. This clone has only a few counts. Its antigen is currently unknown. Material: PBMCs. The clonotype was recovered from a woman in her forties or fifties in good health and CMV-seronegative.

The CDR3 bases are TGTGCCAGCAGCTTGGCCGGGTCGGGGAGAGGCTACACCTTC. Residues: CASSLAGSGRGYTF. The chain joins TRBV5-4 to TRBJ1-2; no clear D. Germline assignment: CDR1 SGHNT and CDR2 YYREEE (reference sequence). Trimming removed 0 bases from V and 8 bases from J, with 14 bases in between. This CDR3 contains 14 residues.